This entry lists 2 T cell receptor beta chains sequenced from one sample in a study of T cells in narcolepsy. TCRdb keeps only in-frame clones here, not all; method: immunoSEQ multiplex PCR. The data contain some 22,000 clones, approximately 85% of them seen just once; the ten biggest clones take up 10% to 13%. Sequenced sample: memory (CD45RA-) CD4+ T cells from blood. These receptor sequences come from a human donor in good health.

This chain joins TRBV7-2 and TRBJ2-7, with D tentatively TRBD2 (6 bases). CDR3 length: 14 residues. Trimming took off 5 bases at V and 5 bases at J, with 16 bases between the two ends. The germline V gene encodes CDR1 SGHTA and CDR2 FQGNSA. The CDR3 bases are TGTGCCAGCAGCCCCCGGGGCCGCGGGGACGAGCAGTACTTC. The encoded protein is CASSPRGRGDEQYF.

The DNA for the CDR3 is TGTGCCAGCAGTTTTGAAGTGACCAAAAACATTCAGTACTTC. Translation gives CASSFEVTKNIQYF. V and J are TRBV28 and TRBJ2-4; no firm D call. The CDR3 has 14 amino acids. Looked up from germline, CDR1 is MDHEN and CDR2 is SYDVKM. The V end lost 3 bases, the J end lost 2 bases, and 8 bases lay between the germline ends. Full variable domain (missing parts from reference TRBV28 and TRBJ2-4): DVKVTQSSRYLVKRTGEKVFLECVQDMDHENMFWYRQDPGLGLRLIYFSYDVKMKEKGDIPEGYSVSREKKERFSLILESASTNQTSMYLCASSFEVTKNIQYFGAGTRLSVL.